This paragraph reports one T cell receptor (beta chain). No antigen is known for it. Germline CDR1 SEHNR, CDR2 FQNEAQ (reference sequence). V dropped 2 bases and J dropped 0 bases, with 14 bases sitting between them. This CDR3 contains 17 residues. Semi-nested PCR with Nested Universal Primer A followed constant-region reverse priming of full-length variable regions. TCRdb called the 5' RACE reads again in MiXCR, with one record for every CDR3 protein. The table shows some 54,000 distinct CDR3 sequences, with roughly a sixth occurring only once. Naive CD4+ cells had CD25+ Tregs removed. Broader study findings: Tumor memory CD4+ T cell TCR gene usage clustered with blood and lymph node memory CD4+ cells and lymph node naive CD4+ cells. Tumor Tregs overlapped most with tumor, then blood, naive CD4+ cells.

The V call is TRBV7-9, the J call TRBJ2-1; weak D call: TRBD2 (5 bases). This receptor was taken from a female donor with breast cancer. Sequencing was carried out using naive CD4+ T cells sorted from blood. Subset noted: naive CD4+ T cells, CD4+CD45RA+CD25-. CDR3 sequence reads: CASSLSYSESSYNEQFF. The CDR3 nucleotides are TGTGCCAGCAGCTTATCCTATAGCGAAAGCTCCTACAATGAGCAGTTCTTC.